One sample yielded the 5 T cell receptor beta chains listed below, sequenced in a study of T cell clonality in common variable immunodeficiency. Clones were sequenced by immunoSEQ multiplex PCR, and TCRdb holds only the in-frame ones, with some missing. The sample is made up of over 50,000 clones, none counted only once. The sample taken for sequencing was peripheral blood mononuclear cells. The receptors here all came from a person aged 18 to 70 in good health.

A remark on this clone: The read gets to within 3 residues of the CDR3 end, and the germline J gene fills in the rest. The rearrangement uses TRBV7-2 and TRBJ2-2; 9 positions match TRBD1. Germline V gene sequence: CDR1 SGHTA, CDR2 FQGNSA. This CDR3 comprises 15 residues. Partial CDR3 DNA: TGTGCCAGCAGCTTTCAGACAGGGGGGAATTCACCG. It codes for CASSFQTGGNSP. The CDR3, in full, reads CASSFQTGGNSPLFF.

This clone showed up just a few times. The read ends 3 residues early relative to the CDR3; the germline J gene fills the gap. The chain uses TRBV18 and TRBJ2-5; D gene uncertain. The CDR3 is 13 amino acids. V was clipped by 4 bases and J by 2 bases, with 8 bases between them. Looked up from germline, CDR1 is KGHSH and CDR2 is LQKENI. The CDR3 reads CASSQTLQETQYF. The covered CDR3 bases are TGTGCCAGCTCACAGACACTTCAAGAGACC.

A word on this clone: The observed sequence ends 3 residues before the CDR3 terminus, with the missing tail filled in from the germline J gene. The gene calls are TRBV18 and TRBJ1-1; D gene ambiguous. Germline values: CDR1 KGHSH, CDR2 LQKENI. The CDR3 consists of 15 residues. Trimming took 0 bases from V and 2 from J, leaving 10 bases between them. CDR3 loop: CASSPPRAGNTEAFF. The DNA read from the CDR3 is TGTGCCAGCTCACCACCTCGAGCGGGAAACACTGAA.

In the case of this clone: The observed sequence ends 3 residues before the CDR3 terminus, with the missing tail filled in from the germline J gene. V is TRBV11-3 and J is TRBJ2-7; D not resolved. V was pared by 4 bases and J by 2 bases, with 15 bases between. The germline CDR1 and CDR2 sequences are SGHNT and YENEEA. There are 15 residues in the CDR3. This chain's CDR3 is CASSSTLESPYEQYF. The sequenced CDR3 bases are TGTGCCAGCAGCTCGACCCTAGAATCCCCCTACGAG.

There are many counts of this clone. Read data end 3 residues before the CDR3 end; the end is taken from the germline J gene. The rearrangement links TRBV5-6 to TRBJ2-2, with TRBD2 identical over 8 bases. The length of the CDR3 is 15 residues. V lost 3 bases to trimming and J lost 2 bases; unmatched junction nucleotides: 3. The germline CDR1 and CDR2 sequences are SGHDT and YYEEEE. CDR3 in amino acids: CASSSAGVNTGELFF. The part of the CDR3 DNA that was read is TGTGCCAGCAGCTCAGCGGGAGTCAACACCGGGGAG. The whole variable domain, remainder taken from reference TRBV5-6 and TRBJ2-2, is DAGVTQSPTHLIKTRGQQVTLRCSPKSGHDTVSWYQQALGQGPQFIFQYYEEEERQRGNFPDRFSGHQFPNYSSELNVNALLLGDSALYLCASSSAGVNTGELFFGEGSRLTVL.